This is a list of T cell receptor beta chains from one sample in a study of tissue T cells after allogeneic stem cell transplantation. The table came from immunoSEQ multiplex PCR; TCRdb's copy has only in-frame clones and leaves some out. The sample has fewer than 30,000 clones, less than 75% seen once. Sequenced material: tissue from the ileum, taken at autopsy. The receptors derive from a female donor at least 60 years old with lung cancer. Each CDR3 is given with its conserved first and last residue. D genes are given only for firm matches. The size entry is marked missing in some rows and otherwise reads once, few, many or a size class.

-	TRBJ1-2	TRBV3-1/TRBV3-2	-	CASSTRQRYGYTF	TGTGCCAGCAGCACCCGACAGCGCTATGGCTACACCTTC
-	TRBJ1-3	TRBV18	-	CATTESSGNTIYF	TGTGCCACTACGGAGAGCTCTGGAAACACCATATATTTT
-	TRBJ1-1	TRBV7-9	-	CASSLVYGTEAFF	TGTGCCAGCAGCTTAGTATACGGTACTGAAGCTTTCTTT
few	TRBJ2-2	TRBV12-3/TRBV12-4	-	CASNRLTGELFF	TGTGCCAGCAACCGACTAACCGGGGAGCTGTTTTTT
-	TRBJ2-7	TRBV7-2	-	CASSLVSDPGVAYEQYF	TGTGCCAGCAGCTTAGTCTCTGATCCGGGAGTCGCCTACGAGCAGTACTTC
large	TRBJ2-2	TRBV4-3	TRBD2	CASSPGLAGGPDTGELFF	TGCGCCAGCAGCCCAGGACTAGCGGGGGGGCCGGACACCGGGGAGCTGTTTTTT
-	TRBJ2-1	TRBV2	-	CASSASGAFYNEQFF	TGTGCCAGCAGTGCTTCGGGGGCCTTCTACAATGAGCAGTTCTTC
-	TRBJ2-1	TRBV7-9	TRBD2	CASSSGTSGTNEQFF	TGTGCCAGCAGCTCCGGGACTAGCGGGACCAATGAGCAGTTCTTC
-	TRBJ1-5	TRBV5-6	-	CASSLNQPQHF	TGTGCCAGCAGCCTCAATCAGCCCCAGCATTTT
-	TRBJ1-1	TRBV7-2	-	CASSEQGGHTEAFF	TGTGCCAGCAGCGAACAGGGTGGACACACTGAAGCTTTCTTT
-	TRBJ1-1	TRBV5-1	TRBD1	CASSTGTGNPGTEAFF	TGCGCCAGCAGCACGGGGACAGGGAATCCGGGCACTGAAGCTTTCTTT
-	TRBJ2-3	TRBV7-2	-	CASSPRVRQTTDTQYF	TGTGCCAGCAGCCCGCGGGTCCGTCAGACCACAGATACGCAGTATTTT
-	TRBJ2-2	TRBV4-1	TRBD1	CASSKDRGGTGELFF	TGCGCCAGCAGCAAGGACAGGGGTGGTACCGGGGAGCTGTTTTTT
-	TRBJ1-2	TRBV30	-	CAWSVPGAWSGYTF	TGTGCCTGGAGTGTACCGGGGGCATGGAGCGGCTACACCTTC
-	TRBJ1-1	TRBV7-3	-	CASSLDLWGEAFF	TGTGCCAGCAGCTTGGATCTCTGGGGTGAAGCTTTCTTT
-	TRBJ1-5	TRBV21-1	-	CASSKLGLTLGGNQPQHF	TGTGCCAGTTCTAAGCTAGGACTTACCTTAGGGGGCAATCAGCCCCAGCATTTT
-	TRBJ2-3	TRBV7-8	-	CASSLKTERTDTQYF	TGTGCCAGCAGCTTAAAGACAGAGAGGACAGATACGCAGTATTTT
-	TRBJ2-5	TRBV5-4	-	CASSTQGWETQYF	TGTGCCAGCTCCACACAGGGATGGGAGACCCAGTACTTC
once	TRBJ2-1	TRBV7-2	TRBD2	CASSLTSGGRGPNEQFF	TGTGCCAGCAGCTTGACTAGCGGGGGCCGGGGGCCCAATGAGCAGTTCTTC
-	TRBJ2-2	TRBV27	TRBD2	CASSPGGRASYTGELFF	TGTGCCAGCAGTCCCGGCGGGAGGGCTTCGTACACCGGGGAGCTGTTTTTT
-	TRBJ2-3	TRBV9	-	CASSVTSGVGGRADTQYF	TGTGCCAGCAGCGTTACCTCTGGAGTCGGGGGCAGGGCAGATACGCAGTATTTT
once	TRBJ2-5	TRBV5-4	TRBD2	CASSRTSGEPGETQYF	TGTGCCAGCAGTCGGACTAGCGGCGAACCGGGGGAGACCCAGTACTTC
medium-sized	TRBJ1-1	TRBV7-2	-	CASSLSSNTEAFF	TGTGCCAGCAGCTTATCCAGTAACACTGAAGCTTTCTTT
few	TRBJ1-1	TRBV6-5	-	CASSYSGGENEAFF	TGTGCCAGCAGTTACTCTGGGGGGGAGAATGAAGCTTTCTTT
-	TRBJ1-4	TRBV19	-	CASRGAGVDEKLFF	TGTGCCAGTCGAGGGGCAGGGGTCGATGAAAAACTGTTTTTT
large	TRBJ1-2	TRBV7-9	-	CASSLTELYGYTF	TGTGCCAGCAGCTTGACCGAACTCTATGGCTACACCTTC
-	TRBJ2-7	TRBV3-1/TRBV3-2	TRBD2	CASSQTSGGPQQYF	TGTGCCAGCAGCCAAACTAGCGGGGGACCTCAGCAGTACTTC
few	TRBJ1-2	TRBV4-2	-	CASSPYGPAVAGGYTF	TGTGCCAGCAGCCCCTATGGCCCGGCGGTGGCGGGTGGCTACACCTTC
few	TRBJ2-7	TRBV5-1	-	CASSWGDSTGEQYF	TGCGCCAGCAGCTGGGGGGACAGTACTGGCGAGCAGTACTTC
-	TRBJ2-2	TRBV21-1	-	CASSNAGQGTGELFF	TGTGCCAGCAGCAACGCAGGGCAGGGCACCGGGGAGCTGTTTTTT
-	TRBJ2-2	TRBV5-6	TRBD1	CASSSPGQGFGAGELFF	TGTGCCAGCAGCTCTCCGGGACAGGGGTTTGGCGCCGGGGAGCTGTTTTTT
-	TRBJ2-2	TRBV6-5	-	CASRQFTGELFF	TGTGCCAGCAGACAGTTTACCGGGGAGCTGTTTTTT
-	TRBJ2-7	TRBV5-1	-	CASSLVVSPYEQYF	TGCGCCAGCAGCTTGGTTGTTAGCCCCTACGAGCAGTACTTC
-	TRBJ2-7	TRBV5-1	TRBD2	CASSSKSGNVGYEQYF	TGCGCCAGCAGCTCCAAGAGCGGGAACGTGGGTTACGAGCAGTACTTC
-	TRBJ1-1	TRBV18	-	CASSPYSARDTEAFF	TGTGCCAGCTCACCGTATTCAGCTAGGGACACTGAAGCTTTCTTT
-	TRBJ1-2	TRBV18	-	CASSPPAGPAGYGYTF	TGTGCCAGCTCACCACCTGCAGGGCCGGCAGGCTATGGCTACACCTTC
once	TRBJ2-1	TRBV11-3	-	CASSLEGSVLGTEQFF	TGTGCCAGCAGCTTGGAGGGTAGCGTTCTGGGTACTGAGCAGTTCTTC
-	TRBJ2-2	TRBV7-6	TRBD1	CASRPGTVNTGELFF	TGTGCCAGCAGACCCGGGACAGTGAACACCGGGGAGCTGTTTTTT
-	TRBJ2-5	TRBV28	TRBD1	CASSSAGTGRQETQYF	TGTGCCAGCAGTTCCGCCGGGACAGGGCGTCAAGAGACCCAGTACTTC
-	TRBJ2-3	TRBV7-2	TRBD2	CASSSVLLAGGGTDTQYF	TGTGCCAGCAGCTCCGTCCTACTAGCGGGGGGGGGCACAGATACGCAGTATTTT
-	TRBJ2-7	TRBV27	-	CASRGGTGSREQYF	TGTGCCAGCCGCGGGGGCACGGGATCAAGAGAGCAGTACTTC
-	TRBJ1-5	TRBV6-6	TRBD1	CASSGRQGVGQPQHF	TGTGCCAGCAGTGGCCGCCAGGGGGTCGGTCAGCCCCAGCATTTT
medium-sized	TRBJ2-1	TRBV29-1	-	CSAEGRKSEQFF	TGCAGCGCCGAAGGACGAAAAAGTGAGCAGTTCTTC
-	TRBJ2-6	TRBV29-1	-	CSVVPWKDSGANVLTF	TGCAGCGTTGTTCCCTGGAAAGACTCTGGGGCCAACGTCCTGACTTTC